The 23 T cell receptor beta chains reported below all come from one sample, sequenced in a study of T cells in Graves' hyperthyroidism and ophthalmopathy. Researchers amplified the TCR beta CDR3 regions from RNA transcripts. HTBI primers were employed in a first-round RT-PCR of the TCR CDR3. TCRdb reanalysed the multiplex PCR reads using MiXCR and keeps one entry per CDR3 protein. The table includes hundreds of thousands of distinct CDR3 sequences, less than 15% detected once. The material sequenced was blood. These receptors originate from a woman under 30 with Graves' hyperthyroidism.

This clonotype was counted at least ten times. The V call is TRBV14, the J call TRBJ1-1, with a tentative D call TRBD1 (5 bases). The germline V gene has CDR1 SGHDN and CDR2 FVKESK. The CDR3 length is 14 residues. V was cut by 1 base and J by 10 bases, with 16 bases left in between. CDR3 nucleotide sequence: TGTGCCAGCAGCCAAGTTCCGCAGGGCGGGAGAGCTTTCTTT. Translated, it gives CASSQVPQGGRAFF.

This clonotype was seen more than once but under ten times. The chain uses TRBV5-6 and TRBJ1-1; no definite D call. The CDR3 length is 14 residues. Trimming took off 2 bases at V and 6 bases at J, with 14 bases between the two ends. Germline-derived CDR1 and CDR2 are SGHDT and YYEEEE. Here the CDR3 DNA reads TGTGCCAGCAGCTTCGGGTCCTTACACTCTGAAGCTTTCTTT. Its translation: CASSFGSLHSEAFF. The full variable domain, with the rest looked up from reference TRBV5-6 and TRBJ1-1, is DAGVTQSPTHLIKTRGQQVTLRCSPKSGHDTVSWYQQALGQGPQFIFQYYEEEERQRGNFPDRFSGHQFPNYSSELNVNALLLGDSALYLCASSFGSLHSEAFFGQGTRLTVV.

This clonotype was observed at least ten times. V gene TRBV18 combines with J gene TRBJ2-3; D gene ambiguous. The CDR3 has 13 residues. Per the germline V gene, CDR1 is KGHSH and CDR2 is LQKENI. V was pared by 0 bases and J by 4 bases, with 5 bases between. The CDR3 reads CASSPPVADTQYF. The CDR3 DNA follows: TGTGCCAGCTCACCACCGGTGGCAGATACGCAGTATTTT.

This clonotype has at least ten counts. This chain connects TRBV19 to TRBJ1-2, with D perhaps TRBD1 (5 bases). CDR1 LNHDA and CDR2 SQIVND come from the germline V gene (reference sequence). With 4 bases removed from V and 1 base from J, the gap between germline ends came to 16 bases. CDR3 length equals 16 residues. DNA of the CDR3: TGTGCCAGTAGTACCCGGGACGGAACTCGTAACTATGGCTACACCTTC. It translates to CASSTRDGTRNYGYTF.

This clonotype has at least ten counts. The J gene is TRBJ2-5, the V gene TRBV5-5; D possibly corresponds to TRBD1 (5 bases). From germline, CDR1 is SGHKS and CDR2 YYEKEE (reference sequence). There are 14 residues in the CDR3. Trimming pared 4 bases from V and 4 bases from J, leaving 14 bases between. CDR3 in amino acids: CASSRSLQGETQYF. The CDR3 nucleotides read TGTGCCAGCAGCCGATCTCTCCAGGGAGAGACCCAGTACTTC.

This clonotype was observed a few times. The genes are TRBV27 and TRBJ1-6; perhaps TRBD1 as D (5 bases). From germline, CDR1 is MNHEY and CDR2 SMNVEV (reference sequence). The V and J ends lost 2 bases and 3 bases respectively, with 8 bases between them. CDR3 length equals 15 residues. CDR3 nucleotide sequence: TGTGCCAGCAGTTTACTCGGGGGCTATAATTCACCCCTCCACTTT. It codes for CASSLLGGYNSPLHF.

The count of this clonotype is one. This chain connects TRBV7-2 to TRBJ2-2, with 9 bases fitting TRBD1. Germline CDR1 SGHTA, CDR2 FQGNSA. CDR3 length: 17 amino acids. V shed 5 bases, J shed 4 bases, and the junction held 11 bases outside the gene matches. The CDR3 DNA follows: TGTGCCAGCAGCCCGAGCTGGGGACAGGGCTGCACCGGGGAGCTGTTTTTT. It encodes CASSPSWGQGCTGELFF.

Ten or more counts support this clonotype. The genes are TRBV12-3 or TRBV12-4 and TRBJ2-2, with TRBD1 identical over 9 bases. The J segment lost 1 base and the V segment lost 7 bases, leaving 10 bases of the junction unmatched. The CDR3 contains 17 residues. The CDR3 DNA reads as TGTGCCAGCACCCCCGGGACAGGGCGAAGGAACACCGGGGAGCTGTTTTTT. As protein: CASTPGTGRRNTGELFF.

This clonotype has just a few counts. The chain couples TRBV29-1 to TRBJ2-2; perhaps TRBD2 as D (6 bases). Looked up from germline, CDR1 is SQVTM and CDR2 is ANQGSEA. The V gene lost 4 bases and the J gene lost 1 base, with 13 bases spanning the gap. CDR3 length: 15 residues. CDR3 DNA sequence: TGCAGCGTTGGGGTGGGGGGACTGAACACCGGGGAGCTGTTTTTT. Translating gives CSVGVGGLNTGELFF.

There are many counts of this clonotype. V gene TRBV3-1 combines with J gene TRBJ2-3; 8 bases are a match to TRBD1. Losses at the gene ends were 0 bases for V and 4 bases for J; bases not matched to a gene: 21. Germline CDR1 LGHDT, CDR2 YNNKEL (reference sequence). The CDR3 length is 21 residues. CDR3 residues: CASSQEAYRGTPTRGSDTQYF. CDR3 sequence (DNA): TGTGCCAGCAGCCAAGAAGCCTACAGGGGGACCCCAACTAGGGGCTCAGATACGCAGTATTTT.

The CDR3, as DNA: TGTGCCAGCAGCCACAGGGCCAACGTCCTGACTTTC. Its translation is CASSHRANVLTF. The chain uses TRBV28 and TRBJ2-6; D uncertain. V lost 6 bases and J 5 bases, leaving 5 bases between the germline ends. Germline assignment: CDR1 MDHEN and CDR2 SYDVKM. CDR3 length equals 12 residues.

Regarding this clonotype: One base away lies a much larger clone, so this may be a sequencing read error. The rearrangement uses TRBV28 and TRBJ2-4; TRBD1 aligns across 7 bases. The CDR3 contains 14 residues. Germline-derived CDR1 and CDR2 are MDHEN and SYDVKM. In nucleotides, the CDR3 is TGTGCCACGAGGACAGGTCTAGCCAAAGACATTCAGTACTTC. Translated: CATRTGLAKDIQYF.

This clonotype was seen ten or more times. V and J are TRBV30 and TRBJ1-5; the match to TRBD1 covers 9 bases. Germline V gene sequence: CDR1 GTSNPN, CDR2 SVGIG (reference sequence). This CDR3 is 13 amino acids long. V lost 3 bases, J lost 5 bases, and 2 bases stayed unmatched. CDR3 amino acids: CAWSRTGDQPQHF. The CDR3 DNA reads TGTGCCTGGAGCCGGACAGGGGATCAGCCCCAGCATTTT.

Worth noting for this clonotype: This clone may be a read error of a much larger clone one base away. The V gene is TRBV27, the J gene TRBJ1-3; D is unclear. CDR3 length: 15 residues. The V gene lost 4 bases and the J gene lost 4 bases, with 14 bases spanning the gap. CDR1 is MNHEY, CDR2 SMNVEV, per germline (reference sequence). CDR3 sequence: CASSSVGVSGNTIYF. For the CDR3, the DNA is TGTGCCAGCAGTTCAGTAGGCGTCTCCGGAAACACCATATATTTT.

This clonotype has ten or more counts. The genes are TRBV27 and TRBJ1-2; D is perhaps TRBD1 (6 bases). This CDR3 is built from 13 residues. V was pared by 6 bases and J by 4 bases, with 12 bases between. Germline V gene data show CDR1 as MNHEY and CDR2 as SMNVEV (reference sequence). CDR3 sequence reads: CASRTTGLYGYTF. The DNA for the CDR3 is TGTGCCAGCAGAACCACAGGGCTCTATGGCTACACCTTC.

This clonotype has ten or more counts. CDR3 nucleotide sequence: TGTGCCAGCAGCCATCCTACAGGGGCTTCGGGAAACACCATATATTTT. This gives the protein CASSHPTGASGNTIYF. The V call is TRBV3-1, the J call TRBJ1-3; 7 bases align to TRBD1. The CDR3 sequence is 16 residues long. CDR1 and CDR2 from the germline V gene are LGHDT and YNNKEL (reference sequence). Trimming removed 3 bases from V and 4 bases from J; junction bases left unmatched: 9.

This clonotype came up a few times. The chain links TRBV19 to TRBJ1-5; tentative D call: TRBD1 (5 bases). This CDR3 region has 16 residues. The V end lost 0 bases, the J end lost 2 bases, and 11 bases lay between the germline ends. The germline V gene has CDR1 LNHDA and CDR2 SQIVND (reference sequence). CDR3 loop: CASSIDVRGGNQPQHF. The CDR3 region has the DNA TGTGCCAGTAGTATAGATGTCCGGGGGGGCAATCAGCCCCAGCATTTT.

This clonotype appeared a few times. The gene calls are TRBV12-3 or TRBV12-4 and TRBJ1-2, with 10 bases aligning to TRBD1. With 6 bases clipped from V and 4 bases from J, the junction kept 5 bases outside the gene matches. CDR3 length equals 14 residues. The CDR3 nucleotides are TGTGCCAGCAGGTGGGGGGACAGGGGCTATGGCTACACCTTC. Amino acids: CASRWGDRGYGYTF.

This clonotype was observed at least ten times. The V and J genes are TRBV6-2 or TRBV6-3 and TRBJ2-5; D is ambiguous. The CDR3 is 13 amino acids. In germline, CDR1 is MNHEY, CDR2 SVGEGT. Trimming stripped 7 bases from V and 5 bases from J, with 14 bases between. This CDR3 reads CASKGDEGETQYF. The DNA of the CDR3 is TGTGCCAGCAAAGGAGATGAAGGGGAGACCCAGTACTTC.

This clonotype was detected ten times or more. The CDR3 is CASSLTGTSGTGELFF. The CDR3, as DNA: TGCGCCAGCAGCTTGACCGGGACTAGCGGTACCGGGGAGCTGTTTTTT. The rearrangement uses TRBV5-1 and TRBJ2-2, with 11 bases lining up with TRBD2. Germline assignment: CDR1 SGHRS and CDR2 YFSETQ. J lost 5 bases, V lost 1 base, and 4 bases had no gene match. The CDR3 has 16 amino acids. The full variable domain, rest sourced from reference TRBV5-1 and TRBJ2-2, is KAGVTQTPRYLIKTRGQQVTLSCSPISGHRSVSWYQQTPGQGLQFLFEYFSETQRNKGNFPGRFSGRQFSNSRSEMNVSTLELGDSALYLCASSLTGTSGTGELFFGEGSRLTVL.

The V call is TRBV18, the J call TRBJ2-3; TRBD2 matches at 12 bases. Trimming at V came to 2 bases and at J to 7 bases, leaving 7 bases not matched to a gene. The CDR3 is made up of 16 amino acids. Germline V gives CDR1 KGHSH, CDR2 LQKENI. CDR3 loop: CASSPATSGSPHTQYF. In nucleotides, the CDR3 is TGTGCCAGCTCACCAGCGACTAGCGGGAGCCCCCATACGCAGTATTTT. Using reference TRBV18 and TRBJ2-3 for the parts outside the CDR3, the full variable domain is NAGVMQNPRHLVRRRGQEARLRCSPMKGHSHVYWYRQLPEEGLKFMVYLQKENIIDESGMPKERFSAEFPKEGPSILRIQQVVRGDSAAYFCASSPATSGSPHTQYFGPGTRLTVL.

This clonotype was observed many times. The chain uses TRBV3-1 and TRBJ1-5; 10 nucleotides match TRBD1. The CDR3 extends over 16 amino acids. Losses at the gene ends were 0 bases for V and 7 bases for J; bases not matched to a gene: 6. Germline CDR1 is LGHDT and CDR2 is YNNKEL (reference sequence). The CDR3 DNA reads as TGTGCCAGCAGCCAAGAGGGGACAGGGGTGACACAGCCCCAGCATTTT. Protein sequence: CASSQEGTGVTQPQHF.

The chain carries TRBV19 and TRBJ2-7; 10 positions agree with TRBD1. The CDR3 runs to 15 residues. The V gene's germline CDR1 is LNHDA and CDR2 SQIVND (reference sequence). The V segment lost 6 bases and the J segment 3 bases; nucleotides outside the gene matches: 8. The CDR3 nucleotides read TGTGCCAGTAGGGGCGACAGGGGGCGCGACTACGAGCAGTACTTC. This codes for CASRGDRGRDYEQYF.